These 18 T cell receptor beta chains were sequenced from one sample in a study of identical twins. TCRdb recomputed calls from the 5' RACE reads with MiXCR, one row per CDR3 protein. The repertoire holds hundreds of thousands of distinct CDR3 sequences, with under 9% as singletons. Another study also made use of these data, one on yellow fever vaccine responses in identical twins.

Sequencing was carried out using memory (CD45RO+) T cells sorted from blood. These receptors originate from a woman between 18 and 30 years old in good health.

The chain is built from TRBV2 and TRBJ2-5, with TRBD2 matching over 15 bases. The CDR3 is made up of 15 amino acids. With V trimmed by 7 bases and J by 2 bases, 2 bases remained unmatched. Germline V gene data show CDR1 as SNHLY and CDR2 as FYNNEI. The CDR3 DNA sequence: TGTGCCAGCACCGGGACTAGCGGGAGGCAAGAGACCCAGTACTTC. Residues: CASTGTSGRQETQYF.

This clonotype was counted only a few times. The chain employs TRBV24-1 and TRBJ2-5; D gene ambiguous. The CDR3 sequence is 16 residues long. Trimming removed 4 bases at V and 0 bases at J, with 14 bases between. Germline values: CDR1 KGHDR, CDR2 SFDVKD. The CDR3 here is CATSDPGHGYQETQYF. Written as DNA, the CDR3 is TGTGCCACCAGTGACCCGGGCCATGGGTACCAAGAGACCCAGTACTTC.

This chain uses TRBV9 with TRBJ2-3; no definite D call. Trimming stripped 0 bases from V and 2 bases from J, with 10 bases between. Looked up from germline, CDR1 is SGDLS and CDR2 is YYNGEE. The CDR3 is 15 residues long. The CDR3 DNA is TGTGCCAGCAGCGTAGTATCAGAGTCCACAGATACGCAGTATTTT. Translating it yields CASSVVSESTDTQYF.

This clonotype has ten or more counts. The genes are TRBV10-3 and TRBJ2-7, with TRBD2 matching over 10 bases. Trimming cost V 0 bases and J 2 bases; bases outside gene matches: 4. Germline V lookup: CDR1 ENHRY, CDR2 SYGVKD. This CDR3 has 16 amino acids. The CDR3 here is CAISESGSGRTYEQYF. The CDR3 DNA is TGTGCCATCAGTGAGTCGGGTAGCGGGAGGACCTACGAGCAGTACTTC.

There are many counts of this clonotype. This chain joins TRBV7-7 and TRBJ2-1; 8 bases map to TRBD1. The CDR3 contains 15 residues. Per germline, CDR1 SSHAT and CDR2 FNYEAQ (reference sequence). J was trimmed by 7 bases and V by 4 bases; bases with no gene match: 9. In DNA, the CDR3 is TGTGCCAGCAGCTATAATCAGGGGGCGCATAATGAGCAGTTCTTC. Residues: CASSYNQGAHNEQFF.

This clonotype was counted a few times. V is TRBV18 and J is TRBJ2-7; D possibly corresponds to TRBD1 (6 bases). V lost 3 bases, J lost 2 bases, and 14 bases lay in between. Germline V lookup: CDR1 KGHSH, CDR2 LQKENI. This CDR3 contains 15 residues. CDR3 sequence: CASSPSQGSPYEQYV. The CDR3 bases are TGTGCCAGCTCACCGTCACAGGGTAGCCCCTACGAGCAGTACGTC.

The chain couples TRBV3-1 to TRBJ2-5; D possibly corresponds to TRBD1 (6 bases). Germline values: CDR1 LGHDT, CDR2 YNNKEL (reference sequence). CDR3 length: 17 amino acids. V dropped 3 bases and J dropped 3 bases, with 20 bases sitting between them. Here the CDR3 reads CASSHEVGGGGEETQYF. CDR3 bases: TGTGCCAGCAGCCATGAAGTTGGGGGCGGTGGTGAAGAGACCCAGTACTTC.

This clonotype was picked up a small number of times. The rearrangement links TRBV9 to TRBJ1-4; TRBD1 aligns across 10 bases. The CDR3 has 15 amino acids. Germline CDR1 is SGDLS and CDR2 is YYNGEE. Losses at the gene ends were 3 bases for V and 6 bases for J; bases not matched to a gene: 5. The CDR3 sequence is CASSARTGGDEKLFF. CDR3 DNA: TGTGCCAGCAGCGCCCGGACAGGGGGTGATGAAAAACTGTTTTTT.

This clonotype has just a few counts. The chain employs TRBV11-3 and TRBJ2-6; possible D gene TRBD1, 6 bases. V gave up 5 bases and J gave up 2 bases, with 13 bases separating them. Per germline, CDR1 SGHNT and CDR2 YENEEA. The CDR3 loop spans 16 amino acids. CDR3 sequence reads: CASSTSYRAGANVLTF. In DNA, the CDR3 is TGTGCCAGCAGCACGAGCTACAGGGCTGGGGCCAACGTCCTGACTTTC.

The chain links TRBV6-5 to TRBJ2-1; D uncertain. The V and J ends lost 2 bases and 9 bases respectively, with 14 bases between them. CDR1 is MNHEY, CDR2 SVGAGI, per germline. The CDR3 totals 14 residues. The CDR3 nucleotides read TGTGCCAGCAGTTACGGGCAGTACTTGGGTGAGCAGTTCTTC. Its protein is CASSYGQYLGEQFF.

This clonotype occurred many times. V gene TRBV28 combines with J gene TRBJ2-1; TRBD2 agrees at 11 bases. This CDR3 comprises 15 residues. CDR1 MDHEN and CDR2 SYDVKM come from the germline V gene. V gave up 5 bases and J gave up 9 bases; unmatched junction bases: 9. CDR3 sequence: CASSPTSGSRSEQFF. DNA of the CDR3: TGTGCCAGCAGTCCCACTAGCGGGAGTCGCAGTGAGCAGTTCTTC.

The chain joins TRBV19 to TRBJ2-1; a weak D match, TRBD2 (5 bases). Trimming shortened V by 5 bases and J by 7 bases, and 15 bases separated the two germline ends. Germline V gene data show CDR1 as LNHDA and CDR2 as SQIVND (reference sequence). This CDR3 contains 14 residues. As DNA, the CDR3 is TGTGCCAGTAGTGCTCCACTAGATTCGAATGAGCAGTTCTTC. As protein: CASSAPLDSNEQFF.

This clonotype was counted between two and nine times. V usage is TRBV28 and J usage is TRBJ1-1; 12 positions agree with TRBD1. Germline V gene sequence: CDR1 MDHEN, CDR2 SYDVKM. Trimming cost V 4 bases and J 3 bases; bases outside gene matches: 6. The length of the CDR3 is 16 residues. CDR3 DNA sequence: TGTGCCAGCAGTTCCACCGGGACAGGGGGCTACACTGAAGCTTTCTTT. It encodes CASSSTGTGGYTEAFF.

This clonotype was counted many times. V and J are TRBV9 and TRBJ2-2, with TRBD2 matching 10 bases. CDR1 is SGDLS, CDR2 YYNGEE, per germline. The CDR3 runs to 16 residues. Germline trimming cut 0 bases from V and 1 base from J; bases unmatched to any gene: 0. The CDR3, as DNA: TGTGCCAGCAGCGTAGGACTAGCGGGGAACACCGGGGAGCTGTTTTTT. This codes for CASSVGLAGNTGELFF.

V and J are TRBV5-6 and TRBJ1-4; D unresolved. V gave up 4 bases and J gave up 8 bases, with 12 bases separating them. CDR3 length: 13 amino acids. CDR1 is SGHDT and CDR2 is YYEEEE in the germline V gene. The DNA for the CDR3 is TGTGCCAGCAGCCACGACTCTGCCGAAAAACTGTTTTTT. It is translated as CASSHDSAEKLFF.

This clonotype was detected only a few times. The chain employs TRBV20-1 and TRBJ1-4; D is possibly TRBD1 (5 bases). The V end was cut by 5 bases, the J end by 8 bases, with 15 bases between. The length of the CDR3 is 13 residues. Germline V gene lookup returns CDR1 DFQATT and CDR2 SNEGSKA (reference sequence). CDR3 DNA sequence: TGCAGTGCTCACAGGACCGAAACCGAAAAACTGTTTTTT. It is translated as CSAHRTETEKLFF.

This clonotype was counted at least ten times. The genes are TRBV9 and TRBJ1-5; TRBD1 matches at 8 bases. Unmatched junction bases numbered 6, after V lost 4 bases and J lost 6 bases. The CDR3 spans 14 residues. CDR1 is SGDLS and CDR2 is YYNGEE in the germline V gene. This CDR3 is CASSRGQGGQPQHF. DNA of the CDR3: TGTGCCAGCAGCCGCGGACAGGGAGGTCAGCCCCAGCATTTT.

This clonotype appeared a few times. The chain joins TRBV15 to TRBJ2-5, with TRBD1 identical over 9 bases. Germline CDR1 and CDR2: LNHNV and YYDKDF (reference sequence). V shed 2 bases, J shed 5 bases, and the junction held 6 bases outside the gene matches. CDR3 length equals 15 residues. The CDR3 nucleotides read TGTGCCACCAGCAGACAGACCGGACAGGGGGAGACCCAGTACTTC. Protein: CATSRQTGQGETQYF.